These T cell receptor beta chains were read from a single sample in a study of Tregs in tolerant kidney transplant recipients. The method was immunoSEQ multiplex PCR; TCRdb's version includes in-frame clones alone and lacks a portion of them. The sample includes about 77,000 clones, roughly 98% seen only once; the top ten take 0.56%. This sample comprised CD4+ T cells from blood, obtained before the transplant. These receptors originate from a human donor who received a combined kidney and bone marrow transplant. CDR3s include the opening cysteine and the closing phenylalanine or tryptophan. The D gene is left open where the match is weak. Rows give clone size only sometimes, using once, few, many, or a class for an expanded clone.

v_call,clone_size,d_call,j_call,cdr3_length,cdr3_nt,cdr3_aa
TRBV7-2,NA,TRBD1,TRBJ1-2,16,TGTGCCAGCAGCTTAGCCCCCACTGCAGGGGGCTATGGCTACACCTTC,CASSLAPTAGGYGYTF
TRBV7-3,NA,NA,TRBJ2-2,15,TGTGCCAGCAGCTTAGTAGGGACTCAAGACGGGGAGCTGTTTTTT,CASSLVGTQDGELFF
TRBV9,NA,TRBD1,TRBJ1-1,17,TGTGCCAGCAGCAAGGGACAGGGGAGCGCCTTGAACACTGAAGCTTTCTTT,CASSKGQGSALNTEAFF
TRBV13,once,NA,TRBJ1-3,13,TGTGCCAGCAGCTTAAGCGGAGGAAACACCATATATTTT,CASSLSGGNTIYF
TRBV18,once,TRBD1,TRBJ1-2,14,TGTGCCAGCTCACCCGCCGGGACAGGGGTTGGCTACACCTTC,CASSPAGTGVGYTF
TRBV7-7,NA,NA,TRBJ2-5,13,TGTGCCAGCAGCTTCGGCGGGCGTGAGACCCAGTACTTC,CASSFGGRETQYF
TRBV19,NA,NA,TRBJ1-4,14,TGTGCCAGTAGTATAGGTGTCGTGAATGAAAAACTGTTTTTT,CASSIGVVNEKLFF
TRBV9,NA,TRBD2,TRBJ2-7,15,TGTGCCAGCAGCGTAAGTAGCGGGAGTACTTACGAGCAGTACTTC,CASSVSSGSTYEQYF
TRBV5-4,NA,NA,TRBJ2-2,16,TGTGCCAGCAGCTTATTAGGGGGGGGCCTACCCGGGGAGCTGTTTTTT,CASSLLGGGLPGELFF
TRBV5-4,NA,TRBD1,TRBJ2-7,16,TGTGCCAGCAGCTCCACCGGGACAGCGACACCCTACGAGCAGTACTTC,CASSSTGTATPYEQYF
TRBV29-1,NA,NA,TRBJ1-1,13,TGCAGCGTTGAACGAGGGGGAAACACTGAAGCTTTCTTT,CSVERGGNTEAFF
TRBV23-1,NA,TRBD1,TRBJ1-4,18,TGCGCCCGCGGGTCTGGGACAGGGGGTTATGTTACTAATGAAAAACTGTTTTTT,CARGSGTGGYVTNEKLFF